A single sample gave rise to the 4 T cell receptor beta chains below, sequenced in a study of blood T cell repertoires in COVID-19. The data were produced by immunoSEQ multiplex PCR, yet TCRdb's version contains in-frame clones alone and is incomplete. The table lists about 200,000 clones, around 83% of them singletons. The sample taken for sequencing was peripheral blood. These TCRs come from a woman of 80 years or more with acute or convalescent COVID-19.

Details on this clone: Other nucleotide sequences from this sample produce the same CDR3. V and J are TRBV9 and TRBJ1-1, with D uncertain. CDR3 length: 14 amino acids. Trimming removed 0 bases at V and 1 base at J, with 7 bases between. CDR1 is SGDLS, CDR2 YYNGEE, per germline. The CDR3 bases are TGTGCCAGCAGCGTAGTATCAGGGAACACTGAAGCTTTCTTT. It translates to CASSVVSGNTEAFF.

V usage is TRBV6-5 and J usage is TRBJ1-2, with a tentative D call TRBD1 (5 bases). Trimming left V 2 bases short and J 8 bases short, with 15 bases between. There are 14 residues in the CDR3. Germline CDR1 reads MNHEY; CDR2 reads SVGAGI. This CDR3 is CASSYGGGGLGYTF. The CDR3, as DNA: TGTGCCAGCAGTTACGGGGGAGGTGGATTAGGCTACACCTTC.

The rearrangement joins TRBV10-3 to TRBJ1-6; D call uncertain. CDR3 size: 13 residues. CDR1 and CDR2 from the germline V gene are ENHRY and SYGVKD. The V and J ends lost 11 bases and 10 bases respectively, with 18 bases between them. Written as DNA, the CDR3 is TGTGCCGCCTCACTTGGGGAGAGGTCACCCCTCCACTTT. It translates to CAASLGERSPLHF.

The chain links TRBV27 to TRBJ2-1, with 11 bases lining up with TRBD2. Per germline, CDR1 MNHEY and CDR2 SMNVEV (reference sequence). The length of the CDR3 is 15 residues. V was clipped by 6 bases and J by 7 bases; unmatched bases: 8. The CDR3 DNA sequence: TGTGCCAGCAGGCCTAGACTAGCGGGAAGAAATGAGCAGTTCTTC. Its translation is CASRPRLAGRNEQFF.